This T cell receptor (beta chain) was captured by sequencing in a study of human T cells and chemical hapten exposure. One entry per CDR3 protein, called by TCRdb with MiXCR from the RACE reads. The sample has 35,000 to 50,000 distinct CDR3 sequences, over 9.5% seen once. The time point: pre-sensitization, week 0. Treatment given: therapeutic diphenylcyclopropenone sensitization with weekly scalp DPC. A few counts support this clonotype. The CDR3 length is 17 residues. V lost 0 bases to trimming and J lost 8 bases; unmatched junction nucleotides: 4. The gene calls are TRBV12-3 or TRBV12-4 and TRBJ2-1; 16 bases line up with TRBD2. Source: whole blood, taken in connection with sensitization to the hapten diphenylcyclopropenone (DPC). The sequence derives from a man aged 25 to 40 with alopecia areata. Some clones in this sample may be carry-over from other donors' samples. This CDR3 reads CASSLATGTSGRDEQFF. The CDR3 DNA reads as TGTGCCAGCAGTTTAGCTACCGGGACTAGCGGGAGGGATGAGCAGTTCTTC.